The present entry profiles one T cell receptor beta chain with its context. The CDR3 runs to 14 residues. CDR1 and CDR2 (germline): SGDLS, YYNGEE. With 4 bases removed from V and 2 bases from J, the gap between germline ends came to 9 bases. Here immunoSEQ multiplex PCR was the method, and the copy in TCRdb shows in-frame clones only, minus some. Here the sample spans around 62,000 clones, approximately 95% being singletons. This sample is part of a study of blood T cell repertoires in COVID-19. Material: peripheral blood. This TCR derives from a man aged 70-80 years with active COVID-19. V gene TRBV9 combines with J gene TRBJ1-4, with D maybe TRBD1 (5 bases). The CDR3 protein is CASSPQGTNEKLFF. CDR3 bases: TGTGCCAGCAGCCCCCAGGGTACTAATGAAAAACTGTTTTTT.